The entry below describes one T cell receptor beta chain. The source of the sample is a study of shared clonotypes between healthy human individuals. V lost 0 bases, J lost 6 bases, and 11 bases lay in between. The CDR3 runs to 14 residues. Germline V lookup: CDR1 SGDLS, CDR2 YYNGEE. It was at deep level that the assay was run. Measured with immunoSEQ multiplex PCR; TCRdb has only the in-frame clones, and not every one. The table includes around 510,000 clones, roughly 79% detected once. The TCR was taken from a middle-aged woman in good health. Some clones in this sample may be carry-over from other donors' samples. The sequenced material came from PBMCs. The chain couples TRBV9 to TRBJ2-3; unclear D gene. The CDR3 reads CASSVGQVVDTQYF. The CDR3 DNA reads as TGTGCCAGCAGCGTAGGGCAGGTAGTGGATACGCAGTATTTT.